The sequence of this T cell receptor (beta chain) was determined in a study of shared clonotypes between healthy human individuals. Study-wide results and caveats: Four donors held approximately 4.5% of naive CD4 clonotypes in common.

The investigators split CD4+ cells into a CD45RA+ naive subset and a CD45RA-negative memory subset. About this clone: Its antigen is not known. Distinct nucleotide sequences in the sample also encode this CDR3.

With 6 bases clipped from V and 3 bases from J, the junction kept 3 bases outside the gene matches. Per the germline V gene, CDR1 is SNHLY and CDR2 is FYNNEI. The CDR3 has 13 amino acids. Clones were read by immunoSEQ multiplex PCR, and TCRdb kept only the in-frame ones, dropping some. The sample contains a few million clones, approximately 95% of which appear only once. V is TRBV2 and J is TRBJ2-3; TRBD1 aligns across 7 bases. This sequence originates from a man aged 18 to 30 in good health. Some clones in this sample may be carry-over from other donors' samples. Sequencing was performed on naive CD4+ T cells from PBMCs. As to subset: CD45RA+ positively selected. This chain's CDR3 is CASSRQGTDTQYF. In DNA, the CDR3 is TGTGCCAGCAGCCGACAGGGAACAGATACGCAGTATTTT. Full variable domain (remainder filled in from reference TRBV2 and TRBJ2-3): EPEVTQTPSHQVTQMGQEVILRCVPISNHLYFYWYRQILGQKVEFLVSFYNNEISEKSEIFDDQFSVERPDGSNFTLKIRSTKLEDSAMYFCASSRQGTDTQYFGPGTRLTVL.